What follows are 30 T cell receptor beta chains derived from one specimen sequenced in a study of cytomegalovirus exposure and HLA in healthy donors (dated by TCRdb to the late 2010s). The library relied on the immunoSEQ multiplex PCR assay. For the multiplex PCR, a mixture combining 60 forward primers for TCR Vbeta segments and 13 reverse primers for TCR Jbeta segments was used. Sourced from immuneACCESS, this table was stored by TCRdb with only in-frame sequences that have V and J called. A share of the clones is absent; for the studies checked, an unresolved V gene accounts for under half, and the remainder has no known explanation. Within this sample are tens of thousands of clones, with approximately 75% of them counted one time only. The top ten clones comprise 4.2% of the sample. Sequencing input: PBMCs. These receptor sequences come from a man between 60 and 75 years old in good health and CMV-seronegative.

This clone was detected many times. The chain has TRBV6-4 and TRBJ1-1, with a possible D match to TRBD1 (6 bases). CDR1 is MRHNA, CDR2 SNTAGT, per germline. Trimming removed 6 bases from V and 7 bases from J, with 21 bases in between. The CDR3 has 15 amino acids. The CDR3 spells CASSTDGQGSGEAFF. In nucleotides, the CDR3 is TGTGCCAGCAGCACTGACGGCCAGGGGTCAGGTGAAGCTTTCTTT.

The rearrangement joins TRBV18 to TRBJ1-3, with a possible D match to TRBD1 (5 bases). V dropped 4 bases and J dropped 1 base, with 11 bases sitting between them. Germline values: CDR1 KGHSH, CDR2 LQKENI. The CDR3 length is 15 residues. The CDR3 bases are TGTGCCAGCTCACGCGGTCAGGGTTCTGGAAACACCATATATTTT. This encodes CASSRGQGSGNTIYF.

The gene calls are TRBV18 and TRBJ1-3; D gene ambiguous. V lost 2 bases and J 0 bases, leaving 14 bases between the germline ends. This CDR3 region has 17 residues. Germline-derived CDR1 and CDR2 are KGHSH and LQKENI. The CDR3 sequence: CASSPIEAASSGNTIYF. CDR3 coding DNA: TGTGCCAGCTCACCAATCGAGGCCGCGAGCTCTGGAAACACCATATATTTT.

V gene TRBV4-2 combines with J gene TRBJ2-5; 8 nucleotides agree with TRBD2. The germline gives CDR1 LGHNA, CDR2 YNFKEQ. The CDR3 is 15 residues long. V shed 1 base, J shed 5 bases, and the junction held 6 bases outside the gene matches. The CDR3 is CASSQAGGGGETQYF. Written as DNA, the CDR3 is TGTGCCAGCAGCCAAGCCGGGGGGGGAGGGGAGACCCAGTACTTC.

The V call is TRBV19, the J call TRBJ1-5; D is perhaps TRBD1 (5 bases). CDR1 and CDR2 (germline): LNHDA, SQIVND (reference sequence). V lost 4 bases and J 4 bases, leaving 20 bases between the germline ends. The CDR3 totals 17 residues. The CDR3 DNA sequence: TGTGCCAGTAGTAAGGCGGTTGGGGGAGGGTTAAATCAGCCCCAGCATTTT. It encodes CASSKAVGGGLNQPQHF. The full variable domain, in which reference TRBV19 and TRBJ1-5 provide the parts outside the CDR3, is DGGITQSPKYLFRKEGQNVTLSCEQNLNHDAMYWYRQDPGQGLRLIYYSQIVNDFQKGDIAEGYSVSREKKESFPLTVTSAQKNPTAFYLCASSKAVGGGLNQPQHFGDGTRLSIL.

This clone was observed a handful of times. The CDR3 protein is CASSVGRGGQNIQYF. As DNA, the CDR3 is TGTGCCAGCAGTGTTGGTAGGGGGGGCCAAAACATTCAGTACTTC. The chain has TRBV2 and TRBJ2-4; D perhaps matches TRBD2 (7 bases). Germline loops: CDR1 SNHLY, CDR2 FYNNEI. The V gene lost 4 bases and the J gene lost 5 bases, with 15 bases spanning the gap. The CDR3 runs to 15 residues.

The CDR3 sequence: CASSWGQLSTEAFF. The CDR3 region has the DNA TGTGCCAGCAGCTGGGGACAGCTGAGCACTGAAGCTTTCTTT. The V call is TRBV5-4, the J call TRBJ1-1, with 7 bases identical to TRBD1. The V and J ends lost 3 bases and 4 bases, in that order; junction bases with no gene match: 6. The CDR3 runs to 14 residues. Per germline, CDR1 SGHNT and CDR2 YYREEE (reference sequence).

The chain is built from TRBV6-4 and TRBJ2-1, with 10 bases that match TRBD2. The J segment lost 7 bases and the V segment lost 6 bases, leaving 12 bases of the junction unmatched. There are 16 residues in the CDR3. Germline CDR1 MRHNA, CDR2 SNTAGT. The CDR3: CASSEEERGGGNEQFF. The CDR3, as DNA: TGTGCCAGCAGCGAGGAGGAGCGGGGGGGCGGAAATGAGCAGTTCTTC.

The V call is TRBV5-1, the J call TRBJ2-5; weak D call: TRBD2 (7 bases). Per germline, CDR1 SGHRS and CDR2 YFSETQ. V was clipped by 6 bases and J by 1 base, with 19 bases between them. CDR3 length equals 16 residues. The CDR3 is CASIRGPGGFQETQYF. In nucleotides, the CDR3 is TGCGCCAGCATCAGGGGACCGGGGGGCTTCCAAGAGACCCAGTACTTC.

The V and J genes are TRBV18 and TRBJ1-1, with 8 bases aligning to TRBD1. There are 14 residues in the CDR3. Germline V gene sequence: CDR1 KGHSH, CDR2 LQKENI. The ends lost 4 bases at V and 8 bases at J; junction bases unmatched: 9. The DNA of the CDR3 is TGTGCCAGCTCACTACCGGTACAGGGGGGAGAAGCTTTCTTT. It codes for CASSLPVQGGEAFF.

The V and J genes are TRBV4-1 and TRBJ2-3; D perhaps matches TRBD2 (7 bases). This CDR3 spans 17 amino acids. V was pared by 1 base and J by 1 base, with 15 bases between. Germline-derived CDR1 and CDR2 are MGHRA and YSYEKL. CDR3 protein: CASSQGSGEGGTDTQYF. For the CDR3, the DNA is TGCGCCAGCAGCCAAGGGTCAGGGGAGGGAGGCACAGATACGCAGTATTTT.

This clone was counted between two and nine times. The rearrangement uses TRBV4-1 and TRBJ1-1; D gene uncertain. The V end lost 4 bases, the J end lost 5 bases, and 11 bases lay between the germline ends. The germline V gene encodes CDR1 MGHRA and CDR2 YSYEKL. CDR3 length: 13 residues. CDR3 DNA: TGCGCCAGCAGCCGATACCGGAGTACTGAAGCTTTCTTT. Translation gives CASSRYRSTEAFF.

The V call is TRBV20-1, the J call TRBJ1-5; D not certain. Germline V gene data show CDR1 as DFQATT and CDR2 as SNEGSKA (reference sequence). CDR3 length equals 9 residues. This CDR3 is CRAALPQHF. Here the CDR3 DNA reads TGCAGAGCTGCGTTGCCCCAGCATTTT.

The CDR3 reads CAISSGGASYNEQFF. DNA for the CDR3: TGTGCCATCAGTTCAGGAGGGGCTTCCTACAATGAGCAGTTCTTC. The V gene is TRBV10-3, the J gene TRBJ2-1; possibly TRBD2 for D (6 bases). With 5 bases removed from V and 1 base from J, the gap between germline ends came to 12 bases. CDR1 and CDR2 (germline): ENHRY, SYGVKD. The CDR3 runs to 15 residues.

The chain couples TRBV18 to TRBJ2-2; a possible D gene is TRBD2 (5 bases). CDR1 and CDR2 (germline): KGHSH, LQKENI. Between the trimmed V and J ends, which lost 2 bases and 1 base, there was a span of 8 bases. The CDR3 is 15 residues long. CDR3 loop: CASSPFGENTGELFF. The CDR3 nucleotides are TGTGCCAGCTCACCATTCGGGGAGAACACCGGGGAGCTGTTTTTT.

This chain links TRBV5-6 with TRBJ2-7, with TRBD2 matching over 10 bases. Losses at the gene ends were 4 bases for V and 2 bases for J; bases not matched to a gene: 6. CDR1 and CDR2 (germline): SGHDT, YYEEEE. The CDR3 covers 15 residues. The CDR3 sequence is CASSLSGTSAYEQYF. The CDR3 DNA reads as TGTGCCAGCAGCCTGTCCGGGACTAGCGCCTACGAGCAGTACTTC.

In its sample, this clone was seen once. The CDR3 DNA follows: TGTGCCAGCAGCTTATGGTTGACAGTGCAAGAGACCCAGTACTTC. It yields the protein CASSLWLTVQETQYF. The V call is TRBV7-8, the J call TRBJ2-5, with D perhaps TRBD1 (5 bases). The germline gives CDR1 SGHVS, CDR2 FQNEAQ. The CDR3 is 15 residues long. The V end was cut by 2 bases, the J end by 2 bases, with 12 bases between.

This clone was seen a few times. The chain recombines TRBV6-4 with TRBJ1-1, with 8 positions matching TRBD1. Germline V lookup: CDR1 MRHNA, CDR2 SNTAGT. J was trimmed by 7 bases and V by 8 bases; bases with no gene match: 15. The CDR3 covers 15 residues. DNA of the CDR3: TGTGCCAGCCGTGGTTATGGCAGGGGGCCTCGTGAAGCTTTCTTT. Residues: CASRGYGRGPREAFF.

V gene TRBV21-1 combines with J gene TRBJ1-2. TRBV21-1 is labeled a pseudogene. CDR3 length: 15 amino acids. This chain's CDR3 is CASSKLGGSYYGYTF. In DNA, the CDR3 is TGTGCCAGCAGCAAACTCGGGGGGTCATACTATGGCTACACCTTC.

A word on this clone: At one boundary the junction diverges from the germline segment, which might be a read error. The chain recombines TRBV2 with TRBJ1-1; possible D gene TRBD1, 5 bases. CDR1 is SNHLY and CDR2 is FYNNEI in the germline V gene. The CDR3 consists of 9 residues. CDR3 sequence (DNA): TGTGCCAGCAGTGGAGGTGGGGCTTTT. Residues: CASSGGGAF.

The rearrangement joins TRBV5-1 to TRBJ1-1; 9 nucleotides line up with TRBD1. This CDR3 has 17 amino acids. Germline CDR1 and CDR2: SGHRS and YFSETQ. Trimming removed 0 bases from V and 3 bases from J; junction bases left unmatched: 9. The CDR3 coding sequence is TGCGCCAGCAGCTTGGCCCCGACAGGGGGAGGTCACACTGAAGCTTTCTTT. Residues: CASSLAPTGGGHTEAFF.

This clone was detected only a few times. CDR3 region: CASSISASTDTQYF. The CDR3, as DNA: TGTGCCAGTAGTATCAGTGCTAGCACAGATACGCAGTATTTT. The rearrangement joins TRBV19 to TRBJ2-3; D gene unclear. Germline CDR1 is LNHDA and CDR2 is SQIVND (reference sequence). Trimming removed 3 bases at V and 0 bases at J, with 7 bases between. The CDR3 totals 14 residues.

Comment on this clone: Relative to the germline gene, one junction end is altered; a read error may explain this. This specimen includes other DNA sequences encoding the same CDR3. The chain carries TRBV7-9 and TRBJ1-2, with D uncertain. The CDR3 is 11 residues long. The germline V gene has CDR1 SEHNR and CDR2 FQNEAQ (reference sequence). CDR3 sequence reads: CASSFRYGYTF. CDR3 DNA sequence: TGTGCTAGCAGCTTCCGCTATGGCTACACCTTC. Supplemented by reference TRBV7-9 and TRBJ1-2, the full variable domain reads DTGVSQNPRHKITKRGQNVTFRCDPISEHNRLYWYRQTLGQGPEFLTYFQNEAQLEKSRLLSDRFSAERPKGSFSTLEIQRTEQGDSAMYLCASSFRYGYTFGSGTRLTVV.

In its sample, this clone is medium-sized. The rearrangement uses TRBV30 and TRBJ1-3; 7 bases are shared with TRBD1. Germline lookup yields CDR1 GTSNPN and CDR2 SVGIG (reference sequence). This CDR3 contains 14 residues. The ends lost 2 bases at V and 0 bases at J; junction bases unmatched: 1. This chain's CDR3 is CAWSRDSSGNTIYF. The CDR3 nucleotides are TGTGCCTGGAGTAGGGACAGCTCTGGAAACACCATATATTTT. The full variable domain, in which reference TRBV30 and TRBJ1-3 provide the parts outside the CDR3, is SQTIHQWPATLVQPVGSPLSLECTVEGTSNPNLYWYRQAAGRGLQLLFYSVGIGQISSEVPQNLSASRPQDRQFILSSKKLLLSDSGFYLCAWSRDSSGNTIYFGEGSWLTVV.

This sequence joins TRBV19 and TRBJ2-1, with 8 bases matching TRBD1. Looked up from germline, CDR1 is LNHDA and CDR2 is SQIVND (reference sequence). The CDR3 extends over 15 amino acids. V was pared by 2 bases and J by 7 bases, with 7 bases of the junction left unmatched. CDR3 nucleotides: TGTGCCAGTAGTATATCGCCAGGGGGCTTAAATGAGCAGTTCTTC. It specifies CASSISPGGLNEQFF.

V gene TRBV9 combines with J gene TRBJ1-1, with D maybe TRBD1 (6 bases). The CDR3 is 15 amino acids. V dropped 1 base and J dropped 7 bases, with 17 bases sitting between them. Germline CDR1 is SGDLS and CDR2 is YYNGEE. CDR3: CASSVTDGGQDEAFF. The CDR3 nucleotides read TGTGCCAGCAGCGTAACGGACGGGGGGCAAGATGAAGCTTTCTTT.

The chain carries TRBV18 and TRBJ2-7; 8 bases match TRBD2. The CDR3 covers 15 residues. Trimming at V came to 3 bases and at J to 2 bases, leaving 6 bases not matched to a gene. CDR1 is KGHSH and CDR2 is LQKENI in the germline V gene. Here the CDR3 DNA reads TGTGCCAGCTCACCCCAGCGGGGGCCCACCTACGAGCAGTACTTC. Protein: CASSPQRGPTYEQYF.

This clone occurred a few times. The chain recombines TRBV7-9 with TRBJ1-1, with 9 positions matching TRBD1. After removal of 5 bases from V and 6 bases from J, the junction contained 13 bases not matched to a gene. CDR1 is SEHNR, CDR2 FQNEAQ, per germline (reference sequence). This CDR3 spans 16 amino acids. The CDR3 DNA reads as TGTGCCAGCAGCGAACCAACGACAGGGGGGTCCGCTGAAGCTTTCTTT. Protein: CASSEPTTGGSAEAFF.

The gene calls are TRBV30 and TRBJ2-5; 7 bases are a match to TRBD2. Germline V lookup: CDR1 GTSNPN, CDR2 SVGIG (reference sequence). V dropped 5 bases and J dropped 5; count of bases not matched to a gene: 8. CDR3 size: 13 residues. CDR3 bases: TGTGCCTGGGCCGGGGGGTTGGGGGAGACCCAGTACTTC. It is translated as CAWAGGLGETQYF.

The gene calls are TRBV11-2 and TRBJ1-2, with 11 bases aligning to TRBD1. The J segment lost 4 bases and the V segment lost 5 bases, leaving 3 bases of the junction unmatched. The CDR3 totals 14 residues. The V gene's germline CDR1 is SGHAT and CDR2 FQNNGV. CDR3 sequence (DNA): TGTGCCAGCAGCCCGGGGACAGGGGGCTATGGCTACACCTTC. Amino acid sequence: CASSPGTGGYGYTF. The whole variable domain, filled in from reference TRBV11-2 and TRBJ1-2, reads EAGVAQSPRYKIIEKRQSVAFWCNPISGHATLYWYQQILGQGPKLLIQFQNNGVVDDSQLPKDRFSAERLKGVDSTLKIQPAKLEDSAVYLCASSPGTGGYGYTFGSGTRLTVV.